These 6 T cell receptor beta chains were sequenced from one sample in a study of cytomegalovirus exposure and HLA in healthy donors. Both 60 Vbeta primers and 13 Jbeta primers went into the PCR. The repertoire was sequenced with immunoSEQ multiplex PCR; TCRdb's copy has only in-frame clones and lacks some. There are fewer than 250,000 clones in the sample; 80% to 90% occur only once, and 2.9% lies in the top ten. The specimen was PBMCs. The source of these receptors is a man under 40 in good health and CMV-seronegative.

V usage is TRBV6-5 and J usage is TRBJ2-7, with TRBD2 identical over 9 bases. Germline lookup yields CDR1 MNHEY and CDR2 SVGAGI. The CDR3 totals 15 residues. Trimming removed 2 bases from V and 6 bases from J; junction bases left unmatched: 8. In nucleotides, the CDR3 is TGTGCCAGCAGTTACCCGGGGCGGGGGGGCCGCGAGCAGTACTTC. Translation: CASSYPGRGGREQYF.

The V call is TRBV15, the J call TRBJ1-6, with 7 positions matching TRBD1. In germline, CDR1 is LNHNV, CDR2 YYDKDF (reference sequence). This CDR3 is 14 amino acids long. With 4 bases clipped from V and 7 bases from J, the junction kept 4 bases outside the gene matches. CDR3 nucleotide sequence: TGTGCCACCAGCAAGGGACAGAGCAATTCACCCCTCCACTTT. It translates to CATSKGQSNSPLHF.

This clone was detected once. One junction end disagrees with the germline gene, perhaps due to a read error. CDR3 sequence (DNA): TGTGCCAGCAGCCGCTACAGGGGGCGCTTT. Translating gives CASSRYRGRF. The chain carries TRBV5-8 and TRBJ1-6, with TRBD1 matching 9 bases. Germline values: CDR1 SGHTS, CDR2 YDEGEE. The CDR3 is 10 residues long.

This chain joins TRBV9 and TRBJ2-3, with 8 bases aligning to TRBD2. Germline assignment: CDR1 SGDLS and CDR2 YYNGEE. The CDR3 has 17 residues. With V trimmed by 2 bases and J by 0 bases, 8 bases remained unmatched. CDR3 residues: CASSVLGGGTSTDTQYF. The CDR3 bases are TGTGCCAGCAGCGTTCTCGGGGGGGGGACAAGCACAGATACGCAGTATTTT. The full variable domain, its missing parts supplied by reference TRBV9 and TRBJ2-3, is DSGVTQTPKHLITATGQRVTLRCSPRSGDLSVYWYQQSLDQGLQFLIQYYNGEERAKGNILERFSAQQFPDLHSELNLSSLELGDSALYFCASSVLGGGTSTDTQYFGPGTRLTVL.

The genes are TRBV28 and TRBJ2-7; 8 bases are a match to TRBD1. With V trimmed by 5 bases and J by 4 bases, 7 bases remained unmatched. There are 14 residues in the CDR3. Germline values: CDR1 MDHEN, CDR2 SYDVKM. CDR3 sequence: CASSIPQGAYEQYF. The CDR3 DNA reads as TGTGCCAGCAGTATCCCTCAGGGGGCGTACGAGCAGTACTTC.

The chain recombines TRBV9 with TRBJ1-1; D not resolved. From germline, CDR1 is SGDLS and CDR2 YYNGEE. The CDR3 covers 15 residues. V lost 4 bases and J lost 1, with 14 bases in between. The CDR3 here is CASSIGGRGNTEAFF. In DNA, the CDR3 is TGTGCCAGCAGCATCGGAGGACGAGGGAACACTGAAGCTTTCTTT.